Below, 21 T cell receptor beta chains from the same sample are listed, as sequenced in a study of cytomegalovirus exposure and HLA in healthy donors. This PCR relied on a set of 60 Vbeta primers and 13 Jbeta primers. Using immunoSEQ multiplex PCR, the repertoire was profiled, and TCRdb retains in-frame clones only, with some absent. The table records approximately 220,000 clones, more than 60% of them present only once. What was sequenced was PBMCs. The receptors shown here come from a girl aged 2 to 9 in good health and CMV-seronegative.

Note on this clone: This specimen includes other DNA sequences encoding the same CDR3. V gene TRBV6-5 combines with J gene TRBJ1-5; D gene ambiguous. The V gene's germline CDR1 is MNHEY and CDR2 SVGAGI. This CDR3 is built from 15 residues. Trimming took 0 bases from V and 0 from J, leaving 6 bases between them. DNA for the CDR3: TGTGCCAGCAGTTACTCGGCAGTTAGCAATCAGCCCCAGCATTTT. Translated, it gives CASSYSAVSNQPQHF.

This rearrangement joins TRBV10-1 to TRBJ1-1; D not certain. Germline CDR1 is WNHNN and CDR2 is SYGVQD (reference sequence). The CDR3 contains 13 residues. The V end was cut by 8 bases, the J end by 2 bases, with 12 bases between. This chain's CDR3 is CASADRFNTEAFF. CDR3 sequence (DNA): TGCGCCAGCGCTGATCGGTTTAACACTGAAGCTTTCTTT.

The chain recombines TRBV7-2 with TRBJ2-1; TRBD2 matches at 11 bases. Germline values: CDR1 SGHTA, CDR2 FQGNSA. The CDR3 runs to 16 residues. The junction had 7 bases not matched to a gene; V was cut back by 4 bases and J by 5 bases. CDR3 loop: CASSSSIAGGNNEQFF. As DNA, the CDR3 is TGTGCCAGCAGCTCCTCCATAGCGGGAGGGAACAATGAGCAGTTCTTC.

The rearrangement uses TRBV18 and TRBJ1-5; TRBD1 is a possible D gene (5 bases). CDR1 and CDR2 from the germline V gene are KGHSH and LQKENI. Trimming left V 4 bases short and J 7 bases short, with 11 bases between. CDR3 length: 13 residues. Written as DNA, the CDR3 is TGTGCCAGCTCACACGGGGGAGGGCAGCCCCAGCATTTT. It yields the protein CASSHGGGQPQHF.

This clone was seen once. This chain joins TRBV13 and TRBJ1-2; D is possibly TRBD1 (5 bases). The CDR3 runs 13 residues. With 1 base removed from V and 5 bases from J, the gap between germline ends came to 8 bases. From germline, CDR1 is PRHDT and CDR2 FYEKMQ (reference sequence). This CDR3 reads CASSLAGNYGYTF. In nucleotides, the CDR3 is TGTGCCAGCAGCTTAGCAGGGAATTATGGCTACACCTTC.

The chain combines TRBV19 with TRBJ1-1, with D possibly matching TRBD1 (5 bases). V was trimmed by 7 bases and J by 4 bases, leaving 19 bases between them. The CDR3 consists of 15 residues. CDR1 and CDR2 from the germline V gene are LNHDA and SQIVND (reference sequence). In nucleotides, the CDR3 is TGTGCCAGTATTAGACGACCGGGGGGGGTCACTGAAGCTTTCTTT. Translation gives CASIRRPGGVTEAFF.

This chain's CDR3 is CASSLKQTIYGYTF. CDR3 bases: TGTGCCAGCAGCTTGAAACAGACCATCTATGGCTACACCTTC. The chain links TRBV5-4 to TRBJ1-2; D call uncertain. The germline CDR1 and CDR2 sequences are SGHNT and YYREEE (reference sequence). The CDR3 runs 14 residues. Between the trimmed V and J ends, which lost 1 base and 4 bases, there was a span of 11 bases.

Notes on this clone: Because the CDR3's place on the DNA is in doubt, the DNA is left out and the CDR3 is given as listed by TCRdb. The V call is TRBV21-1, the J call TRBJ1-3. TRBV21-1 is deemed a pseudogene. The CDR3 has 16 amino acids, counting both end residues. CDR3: CASTSEGFASGNTIYF.

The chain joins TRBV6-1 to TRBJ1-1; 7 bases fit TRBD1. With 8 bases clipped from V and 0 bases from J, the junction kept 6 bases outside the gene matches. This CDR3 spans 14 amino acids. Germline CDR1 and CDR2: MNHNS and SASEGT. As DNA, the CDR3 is TGTGCCAGCGGAGCAGGGGGAGTGAACACTGAAGCTTTCTTT. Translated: CASGAGGVNTEAFF.

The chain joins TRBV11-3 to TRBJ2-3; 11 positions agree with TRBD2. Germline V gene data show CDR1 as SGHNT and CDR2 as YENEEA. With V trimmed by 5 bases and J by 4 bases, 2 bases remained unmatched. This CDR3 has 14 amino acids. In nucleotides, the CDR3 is TGTGCCAGCAGCATTAGCGGGGGGGCAGATACGCAGTATTTT. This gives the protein CASSISGGADTQYF.

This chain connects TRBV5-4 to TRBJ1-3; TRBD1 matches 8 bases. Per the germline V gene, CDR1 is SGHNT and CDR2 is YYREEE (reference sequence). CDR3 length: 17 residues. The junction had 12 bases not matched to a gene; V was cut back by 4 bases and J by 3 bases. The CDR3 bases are TGTGCCAGCAGCCCACAACCGACAGGGGCAAGTGGAAACACCATATATTTT. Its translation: CASSPQPTGASGNTIYF.

The CDR3 nucleotides are TGCGCCAGCAGCCCGGTGGGACAGGGGAATTCACCCCTCCACTTT. It codes for CASSPVGQGNSPLHF. The chain carries TRBV5-1 and TRBJ1-6, with 10 bases matching TRBD1. Germline-derived CDR1 and CDR2 are SGHRS and YFSETQ. The CDR3 totals 15 residues. Unmatched junction bases numbered 5, after V lost 4 bases and J lost 7 bases.

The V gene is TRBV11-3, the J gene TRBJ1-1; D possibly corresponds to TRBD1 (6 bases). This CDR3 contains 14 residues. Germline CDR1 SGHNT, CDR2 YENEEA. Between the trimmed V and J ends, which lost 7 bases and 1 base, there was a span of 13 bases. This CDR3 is CASTVQGQNTEAFF. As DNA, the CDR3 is TGTGCCAGCACCGTACAGGGTCAGAACACTGAAGCTTTCTTT.

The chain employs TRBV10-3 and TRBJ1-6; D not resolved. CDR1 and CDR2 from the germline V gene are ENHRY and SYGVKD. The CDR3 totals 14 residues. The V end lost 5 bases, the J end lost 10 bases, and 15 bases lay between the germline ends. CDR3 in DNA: TGTGCCATCAGTCAGACTCATTTAGACTCACCCCTCCACTTT. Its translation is CAISQTHLDSPLHF.

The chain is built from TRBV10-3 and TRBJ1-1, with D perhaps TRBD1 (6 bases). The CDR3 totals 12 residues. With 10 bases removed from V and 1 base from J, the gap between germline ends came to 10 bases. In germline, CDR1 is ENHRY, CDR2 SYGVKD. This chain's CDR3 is CATRGGNTEAFF. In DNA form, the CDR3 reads TGTGCCACCCGAGGGGGGAACACTGAAGCTTTCTTT.

The DNA of the CDR3 is TGTGCCAGTAGTATAGAATCAGGGTGGCAGCCCCAGCATTTT. This encodes CASSIESGWQPQHF. The V call is TRBV19, the J call TRBJ1-5, with D tentatively TRBD1 (5 bases). Germline CDR1 reads LNHDA; CDR2 reads SQIVND (reference sequence). V lost 0 bases and J lost 7, with 10 bases in between. The CDR3 extends over 14 amino acids.

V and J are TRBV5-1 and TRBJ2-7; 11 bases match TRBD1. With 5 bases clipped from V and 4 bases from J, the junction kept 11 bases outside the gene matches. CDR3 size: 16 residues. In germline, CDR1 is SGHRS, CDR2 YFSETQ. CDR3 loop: CASSRGTGGWKYEQYF. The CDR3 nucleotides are TGCGCCAGCAGTAGGGGGACAGGGGGTTGGAAATACGAGCAGTACTTC.

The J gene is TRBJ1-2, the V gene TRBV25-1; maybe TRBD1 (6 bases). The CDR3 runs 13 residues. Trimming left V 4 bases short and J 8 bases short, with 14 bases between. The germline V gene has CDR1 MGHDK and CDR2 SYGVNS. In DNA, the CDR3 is TGTGCCAGCAGTGGCGGGTACCAGGGGGGCTACACCTTC. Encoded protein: CASSGGYQGGYTF.

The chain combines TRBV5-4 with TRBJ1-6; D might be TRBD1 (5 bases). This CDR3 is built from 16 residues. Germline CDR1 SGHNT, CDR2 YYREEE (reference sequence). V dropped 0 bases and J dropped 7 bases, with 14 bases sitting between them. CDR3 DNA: TGTGCCAGCAGCTTGGCCCCAGGGAATGGCAATTCACCCCTCCACTTT. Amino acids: CASSLAPGNGNSPLHF.

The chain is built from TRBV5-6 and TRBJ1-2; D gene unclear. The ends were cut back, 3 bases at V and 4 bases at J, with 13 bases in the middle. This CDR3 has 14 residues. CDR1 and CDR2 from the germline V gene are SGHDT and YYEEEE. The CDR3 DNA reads TGTGCCAGCAGCTCCCCCCCGGCGGGCTATGGCTACACCTTC. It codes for CASSSPPAGYGYTF.

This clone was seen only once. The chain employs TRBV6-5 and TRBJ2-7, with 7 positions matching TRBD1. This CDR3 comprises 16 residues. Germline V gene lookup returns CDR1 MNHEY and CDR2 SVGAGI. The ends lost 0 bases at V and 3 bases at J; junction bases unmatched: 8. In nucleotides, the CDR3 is TGTGCCAGCAGTTACTCCTTGCCGGGACAGCTCTACGAGCAGTACTTC. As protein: CASSYSLPGQLYEQYF.